The clone carrying this TCR beta chain showed up just a few times. Its cognate antigen is unknown. Germline V gene data show CDR1 as ENHRY and CDR2 as SYGVKD. Trimming cost V 5 bases and J 3 bases; bases outside gene matches: 5. The CDR3 consists of 15 residues. This sample was included in a study of early T cells in non-severe SARS-CoV-2 infection. Regarding the study as a whole: Database matching using VDJdb favored anti-spike CD8 responses, with private and CD4 specificities left missing.

As part of library construction, unique molecular identifiers were attached to individual cDNA molecules. TCRdb re-called the 5' RACE reads through MiXCR, storing one row per CDR3 protein. The sample contains around 58,000 distinct CDR3 sequences, about 8% of which appear only once. Sequences were derived from whole blood, sampled at baseline. The chain carries TRBV10-3 and TRBJ2-3; 10 bases match TRBD2. This TCR came from an adult who was a healthcare worker with PCR-confirmed SARS-CoV-2 infection or an uninfected control (not recorded which). This CDR3 reads CAISSAGGSTDTQYF. Written as DNA, the CDR3 is TGTGCCATCAGTTCAGCGGGAGGGTCGACAGATACGCAGTATTTT.